This TCR beta chain was recovered during a study of T cell responses to AZD1222 COVID-19 vaccine. Clones were read by immunoSEQ multiplex PCR, and TCRdb kept only the in-frame ones, dropping some. The table records 80,000 to 100,000 clones, over 85% of them present only once. Germline V gene data show CDR1 as LGHDT and CDR2 as YNNKEL (reference sequence). Deletions cut 3 bases from V and 1 base from J, with 18 bases between. CDR3 size: 17 residues. The chain employs TRBV3-1 (or the pseudogene TRBV3-2) and TRBJ1-1; D might be TRBD1 (5 bases). The TCR originated in an adult in good health. Specimen: peripheral blood, collected on day 0 of AZD1222 vaccination. The CDR3 protein is CASSHQLRPTENTEAFF. The CDR3 nucleotides read TGTGCCAGCAGCCATCAGTTGCGTCCGACAGAGAACACTGAAGCTTTCTTT.